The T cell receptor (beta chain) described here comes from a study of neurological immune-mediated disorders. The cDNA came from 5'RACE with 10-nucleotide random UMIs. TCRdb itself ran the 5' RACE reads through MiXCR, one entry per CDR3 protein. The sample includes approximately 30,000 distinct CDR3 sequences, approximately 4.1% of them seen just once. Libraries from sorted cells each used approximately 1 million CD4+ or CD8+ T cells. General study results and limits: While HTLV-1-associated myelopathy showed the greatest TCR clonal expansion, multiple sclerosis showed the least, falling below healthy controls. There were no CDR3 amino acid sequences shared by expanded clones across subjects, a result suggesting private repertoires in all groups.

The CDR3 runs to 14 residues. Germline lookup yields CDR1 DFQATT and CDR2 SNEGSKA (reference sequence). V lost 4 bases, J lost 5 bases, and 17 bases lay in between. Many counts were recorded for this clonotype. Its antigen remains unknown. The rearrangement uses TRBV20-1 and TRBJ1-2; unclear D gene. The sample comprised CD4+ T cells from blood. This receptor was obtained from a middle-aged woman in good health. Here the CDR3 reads CSAITMGVDYGYTF. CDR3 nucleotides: TGCAGTGCTATTACAATGGGCGTAGATTATGGCTACACCTTC.